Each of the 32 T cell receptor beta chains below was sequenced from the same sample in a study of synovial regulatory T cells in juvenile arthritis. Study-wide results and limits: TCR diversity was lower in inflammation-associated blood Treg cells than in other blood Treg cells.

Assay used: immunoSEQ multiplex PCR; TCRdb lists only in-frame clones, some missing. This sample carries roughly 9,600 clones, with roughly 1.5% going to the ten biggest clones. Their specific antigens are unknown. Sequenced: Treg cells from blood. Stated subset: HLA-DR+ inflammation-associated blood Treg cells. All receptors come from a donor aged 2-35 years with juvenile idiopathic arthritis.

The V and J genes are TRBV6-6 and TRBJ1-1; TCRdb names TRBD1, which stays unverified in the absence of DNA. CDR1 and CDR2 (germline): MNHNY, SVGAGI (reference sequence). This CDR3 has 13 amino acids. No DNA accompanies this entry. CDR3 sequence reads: CASSLGQGTEAFF.

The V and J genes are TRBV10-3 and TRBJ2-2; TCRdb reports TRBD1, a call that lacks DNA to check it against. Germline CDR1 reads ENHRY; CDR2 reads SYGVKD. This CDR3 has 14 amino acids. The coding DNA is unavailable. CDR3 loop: CAITPRQNTGELFF.

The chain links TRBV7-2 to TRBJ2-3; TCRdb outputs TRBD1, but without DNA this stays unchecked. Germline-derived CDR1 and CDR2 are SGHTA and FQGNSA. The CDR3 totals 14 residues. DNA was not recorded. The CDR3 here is CASSSGQGVYPQYF.

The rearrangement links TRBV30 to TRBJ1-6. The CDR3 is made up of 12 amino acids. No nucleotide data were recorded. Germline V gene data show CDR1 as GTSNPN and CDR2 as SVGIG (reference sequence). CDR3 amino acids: CAWSVGDSPLHF.

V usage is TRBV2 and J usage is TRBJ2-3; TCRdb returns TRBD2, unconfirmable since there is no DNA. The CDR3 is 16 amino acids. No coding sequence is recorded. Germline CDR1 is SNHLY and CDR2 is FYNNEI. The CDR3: CASKEIPSIKTDTQYF. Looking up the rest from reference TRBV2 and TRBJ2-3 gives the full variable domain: EPEVTQTPSHQVTQMGQEVILRCVPISNHLYFYWYRQILGQKVEFLVSFYNNEISEKSEIFDDQFSVERPDGSNFTLKIRSTKLEDSAMYFCASKEIPSIKTDTQYFGPGTRLTVL.

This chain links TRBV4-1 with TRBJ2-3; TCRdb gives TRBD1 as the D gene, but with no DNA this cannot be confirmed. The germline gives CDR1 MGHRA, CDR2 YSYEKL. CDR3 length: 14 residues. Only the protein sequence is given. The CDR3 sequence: CASSPSEGEDTQYF.

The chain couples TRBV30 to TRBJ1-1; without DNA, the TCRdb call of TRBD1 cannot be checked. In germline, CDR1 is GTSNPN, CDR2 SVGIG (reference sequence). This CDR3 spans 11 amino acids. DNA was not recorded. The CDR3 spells CAWTKNTEAFF.

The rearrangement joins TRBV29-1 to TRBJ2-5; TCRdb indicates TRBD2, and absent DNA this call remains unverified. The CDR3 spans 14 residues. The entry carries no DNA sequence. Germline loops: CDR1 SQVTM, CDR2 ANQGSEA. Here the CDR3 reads CSVSPPAQRETQYF.

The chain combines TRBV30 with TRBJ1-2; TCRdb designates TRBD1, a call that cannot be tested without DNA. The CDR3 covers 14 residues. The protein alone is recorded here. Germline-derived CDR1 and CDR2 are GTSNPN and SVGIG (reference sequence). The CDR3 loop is CAWLKGTAGYGYTF.

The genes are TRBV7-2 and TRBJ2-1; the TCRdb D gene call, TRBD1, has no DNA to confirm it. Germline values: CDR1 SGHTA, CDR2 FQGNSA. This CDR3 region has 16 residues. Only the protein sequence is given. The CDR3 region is CASRTDRGRTYNEQFF. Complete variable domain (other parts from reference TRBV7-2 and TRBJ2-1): GAGVSQSPSNKVTEKGKDVELRCDPISGHTALYWYRQSLGQGLEFLIYFQGNSAPDKSGLPSDRFSAERTGGSVSTLTIQRTQQEDSAVYLCASRTDRGRTYNEQFFGPGTRLTVL.

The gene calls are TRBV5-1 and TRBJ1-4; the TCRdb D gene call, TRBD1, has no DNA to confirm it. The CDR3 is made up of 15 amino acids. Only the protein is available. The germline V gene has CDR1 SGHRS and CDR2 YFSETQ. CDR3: CASSPRTGGNEKLFF.

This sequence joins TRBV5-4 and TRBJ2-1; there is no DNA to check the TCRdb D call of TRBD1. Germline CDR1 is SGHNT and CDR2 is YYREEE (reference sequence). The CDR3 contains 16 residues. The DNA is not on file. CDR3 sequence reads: CASSLARDRGVNEQFF.

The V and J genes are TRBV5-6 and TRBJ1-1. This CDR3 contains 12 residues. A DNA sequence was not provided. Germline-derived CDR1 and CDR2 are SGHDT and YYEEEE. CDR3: CASSLDKLEAFF.

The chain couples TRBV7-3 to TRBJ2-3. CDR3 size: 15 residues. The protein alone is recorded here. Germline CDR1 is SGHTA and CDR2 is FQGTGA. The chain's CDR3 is CASSLLWGAPDTQYF.

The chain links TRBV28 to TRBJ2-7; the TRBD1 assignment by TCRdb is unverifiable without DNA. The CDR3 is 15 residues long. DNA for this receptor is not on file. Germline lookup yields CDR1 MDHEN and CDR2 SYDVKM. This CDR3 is CASSFTGTGSHEQYF.

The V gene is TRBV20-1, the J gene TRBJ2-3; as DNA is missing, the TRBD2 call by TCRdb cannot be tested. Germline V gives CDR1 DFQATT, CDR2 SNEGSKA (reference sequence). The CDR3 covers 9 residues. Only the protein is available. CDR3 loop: CSRTDTQYF.

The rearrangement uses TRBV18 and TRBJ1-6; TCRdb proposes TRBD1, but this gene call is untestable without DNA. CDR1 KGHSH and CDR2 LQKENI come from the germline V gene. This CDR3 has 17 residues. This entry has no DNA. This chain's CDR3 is CASSKPGQPFYNSPLHF.

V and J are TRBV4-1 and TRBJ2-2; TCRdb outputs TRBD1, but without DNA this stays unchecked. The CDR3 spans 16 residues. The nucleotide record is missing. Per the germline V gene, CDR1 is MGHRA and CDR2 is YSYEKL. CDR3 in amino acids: CASSQHSGANTGELFF.

The CDR3 loop reads CASSTPARAGELFF. The chain uses TRBV5-1 and TRBJ2-2; TCRdb reports TRBD2, a call that lacks DNA to check it against. The CDR3 length is 14 residues. The record lacks a DNA sequence. The germline V gene encodes CDR1 SGHRS and CDR2 YFSETQ.

The CDR3 loop is CALGTGVSGANVLTF. The chain couples TRBV30 to TRBJ2-6; TCRdb's D gene call, TRBD1, goes unchecked for lack of DNA. The CDR3 totals 15 residues. Only the protein is available. Germline CDR1 GTSNPN, CDR2 SVGIG (reference sequence).

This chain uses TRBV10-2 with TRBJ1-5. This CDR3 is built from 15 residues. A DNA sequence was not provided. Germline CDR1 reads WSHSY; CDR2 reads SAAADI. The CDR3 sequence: CASSEYGGSNQPQHF.

CDR3 amino acids: CASSGTSGMVPYEQYF. The rearrangement links TRBV27 to TRBJ2-7; the TCRdb D gene call, TRBD2, has no DNA to confirm it. The CDR3 consists of 16 residues. The record lacks a DNA sequence. CDR1 MNHEY and CDR2 SMNVEV come from the germline V gene (reference sequence).

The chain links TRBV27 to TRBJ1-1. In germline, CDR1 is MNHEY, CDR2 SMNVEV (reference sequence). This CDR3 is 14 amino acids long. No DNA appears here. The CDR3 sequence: CASNPGGPHTEAFF.

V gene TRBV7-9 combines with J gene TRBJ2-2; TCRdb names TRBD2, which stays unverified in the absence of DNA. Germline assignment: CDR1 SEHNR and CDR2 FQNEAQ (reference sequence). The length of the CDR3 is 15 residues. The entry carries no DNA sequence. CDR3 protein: CASSLAGGGTGELFF. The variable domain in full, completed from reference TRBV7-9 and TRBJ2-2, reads DTGVSQNPRHKITKRGQNVTFRCDPISEHNRLYWYRQTLGQGPEFLTYFQNEAQLEKSRLLSDRFSAERPKGSFSTLEIQRTEQGDSAMYLCASSLAGGGTGELFFGEGSRLTVL.

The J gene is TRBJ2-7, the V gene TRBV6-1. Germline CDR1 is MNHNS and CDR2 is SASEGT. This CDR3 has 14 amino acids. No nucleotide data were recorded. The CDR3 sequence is CASTPDGEGDEQYF.

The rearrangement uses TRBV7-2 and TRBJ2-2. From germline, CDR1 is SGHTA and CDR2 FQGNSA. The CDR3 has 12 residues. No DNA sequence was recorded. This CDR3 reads CASSFPTGELFF.

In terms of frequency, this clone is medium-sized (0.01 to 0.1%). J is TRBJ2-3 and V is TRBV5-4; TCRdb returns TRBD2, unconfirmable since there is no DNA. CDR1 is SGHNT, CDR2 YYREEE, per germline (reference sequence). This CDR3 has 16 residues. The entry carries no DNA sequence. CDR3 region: CASSPQPGGRTDTQYF.

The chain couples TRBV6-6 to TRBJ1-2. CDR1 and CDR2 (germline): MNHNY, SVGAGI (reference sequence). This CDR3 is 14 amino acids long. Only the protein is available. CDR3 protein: CASSYSEGNYGYTF.

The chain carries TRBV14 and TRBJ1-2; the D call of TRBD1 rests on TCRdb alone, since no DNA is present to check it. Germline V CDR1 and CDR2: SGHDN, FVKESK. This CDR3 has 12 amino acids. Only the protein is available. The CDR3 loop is CASSQGPRAYTF.

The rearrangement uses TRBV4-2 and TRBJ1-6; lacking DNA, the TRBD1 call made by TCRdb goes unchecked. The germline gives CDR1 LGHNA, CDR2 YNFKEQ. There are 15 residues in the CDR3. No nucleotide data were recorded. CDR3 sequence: CASSQDRDSSFHLHF.

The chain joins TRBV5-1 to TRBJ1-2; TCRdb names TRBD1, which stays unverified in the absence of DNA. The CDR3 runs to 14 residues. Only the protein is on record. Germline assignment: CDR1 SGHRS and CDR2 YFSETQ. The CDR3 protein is CASSLLAGGWGYTF.

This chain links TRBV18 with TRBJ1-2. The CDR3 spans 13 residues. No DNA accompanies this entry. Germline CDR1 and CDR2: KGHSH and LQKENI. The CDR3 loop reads CASSPRDLRGYTF. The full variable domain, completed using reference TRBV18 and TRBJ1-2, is NAGVMQNPRHLVRRRGQEARLRCSPMKGHSHVYWYRQLPEEGLKFMVYLQKENIIDESGMPKERFSAEFPKEGPSILRIQQVVRGDSAAYFCASSPRDLRGYTFGSGTRLTVV.